A selection of T cell receptor beta chains follows, all from one sample in a study of regulatory T cells in long-lasting Graves disease. MiXCR, applied by TCRdb to the multiplex PCR reads, yields one record per CDR3 protein. The sample has approximately 360,000 distinct CDR3 sequences, approximately 23% seen once. Sequencing used peripheral blood mononuclear cells (PBMCs), obtained when the disease was refractory, from a patient treated with antithyroid drugs. Receptors originate from a woman between 35 and 50 years old with Graves disease. CDR3s include the opening cysteine and the closing phenylalanine or tryptophan. Each record gives: V gene, clone size, J gene, CDR3 length, D gene, CDR3 DNA, CDR3 protein. A D gene is named only where the DNA matches it firmly. The listing skips clone size in some rows; elsewhere it reads once, few, many or a size class.

TRBV28,NA,TRBJ2-4,15,TRBD2,TGTGCCAGCAGTTTATCTAGCGGGACCTTAAACATTCAGTACTTC,CASSLSSGTLNIQYF
TRBV28,NA,TRBJ2-1,13,NA,TGTGCCAGCAGTTCAGGGTGGCTAGCGCCCTTGTTCTTC,CASSSGWLAPLFF
TRBV10-1,NA,TRBJ2-1,15,NA,TGCGCCAGCAGTGCAGGGAGAGTCTCCTACAATGAGCAGTTCTTC,CASSAGRVSYNEQFF
TRBV12-3/TRBV12-4,many,TRBJ1-2,14,TRBD1,TGTGCCAGCAGACGCGAAGGGGGCGCGCGGGGCTACACCTTC,CASRREGGARGYTF
TRBV14,few,TRBJ2-5,15,NA,TGTGCCAGCAGCCAAGCTCGGTGGTACCAAGAGACCCAGTACTTC,CASSQARWYQETQYF
TRBV28,many,TRBJ2-5,17,NA,TGTGCCAGCAGCCGGAGGTGGGAAGGACTTGGTAAAGAGACCCAGTACTTC,CASSRRWEGLGKETQYF
TRBV28,many,TRBJ1-5,19,TRBD1,TGTGCCAGCAGTTTTGAGTTTCGACAGGGTCTCAATAGCAATCAGCCCCAGCATTTT,CASSFEFRQGLNSNQPQHF
TRBV7-9,NA,TRBJ2-6,15,NA,TGTGCCAGCAGCAGGGGGGGGCTAGGGGCCAACGTCCTGACTTTC,CASSRGGLGANVLTF
TRBV15,few,TRBJ2-7,13,NA,TGTGCCACCAGCAGAGATCCGGCAGCCGAGCAGTACTTC,CATSRDPAAEQYF
TRBV27,many,TRBJ2-7,15,TRBD2,TGTGCCAGCAGACTAGCGGGAGCGAGTTCCTACGAGCAGTACTTC,CASRLAGASSYEQYF
TRBV12-3/TRBV12-4,many,TRBJ1-2,14,NA,TGTGCCAGCAGTTTTCAGGGGATGACATATGGCTACACCTTC,CASSFQGMTYGYTF
TRBV9,many,TRBJ1-2,15,TRBD1,TGTGCCAGCAGCGTCGTACCTACAGGGGGCTATGGCTACACCTTC,CASSVVPTGGYGYTF
TRBV20-1,NA,TRBJ2-4,17,NA,TGCAGTGCTAGCCGTCCCGGGACCCTACTTTTCAAAAACATTCAGTACTTC,CSASRPGTLLFKNIQYF
TRBV2,few,TRBJ1-2,14,NA,TGTGCCAGCAATGCCGGGGGTACTAACTATGGCTACACCTTC,CASNAGGTNYGYTF
TRBV28,NA,TRBJ2-5,15,NA,TGTGCCACCAACACGCTTTCGGGGAATCAAGAGACCCAGTACTTC,CATNTLSGNQETQYF
TRBV19,NA,TRBJ2-7,21,TRBD2,TGTGCCAGTAGTATTTCGCTTTGGGCCCGACTAGCAGACGAAGCTCTGGGCGAGCAGTACTTC,CASSISLWARLADEALGEQYF
TRBV6-2/TRBV6-3,NA,TRBJ2-3,16,TRBD2,TGTGCCAGCATTATTGGGAGGGGCACCCAAACAGATACGCAGTATTTT,CASIIGRGTQTDTQYF
TRBV6-1,many,TRBJ1-5,11,NA,TGTGCCAGCAGCCCCCAGGGAGTCCAGCATTTT,CASSPQGVQHF
TRBV28,many,TRBJ2-7,16,TRBD1,TGTGCCAGCAGTTCGAGACGGACAGGGGCGAAGGGAAAGCAGTACTTC,CASSSRRTGAKGKQYF
TRBV2,many,TRBJ2-7,15,TRBD1,TGTGCCGCTGACTGGCGGGGACAGGGAGACTACGAGCAGTACTTC,CAADWRGQGDYEQYF
TRBV2,many,TRBJ2-2,14,TRBD1,TGTGCCAGCAGTCCGCAGGGGGCCACCGGGGAGCTGTTTTTT,CASSPQGATGELFF
TRBV7-9,few,TRBJ2-6,15,NA,TGTGCCAGCAGCCGACAAAGTTCTGGGGCCAACGTCCTGACTTTC,CASSRQSSGANVLTF
TRBV15,NA,TRBJ2-3,14,NA,TGTGCCACCAGCGCGGGCCCTAACACAGATACGCAGTATTTT,CATSAGPNTDTQYF
TRBV6-5,many,TRBJ1-5,14,NA,TGTGCCAGCAGTTCCGGAGACGGTCCTATGCCCCAGCATTTT,CASSSGDGPMPQHF
TRBV20-1,NA,TRBJ2-5,13,NA,TGCAGTGCTCCCGGGCAGGGCCAAGAGACCCAGTACTTC,CSAPGQGQETQYF
TRBV24-1,many,TRBJ1-4,13,NA,TGTGCCACCAGTCGGGGTGCTAATGAAAAACTGTTTTTT,CATSRGANEKLFF
TRBV5-1,once,TRBJ2-7,18,NA,TGCGCCAGCAGCTCAACAAACCCACTGAGGGGGGGCTCCTACGAGCAGTACTTC,CASSSTNPLRGGSYEQYF
TRBV7-6,NA,TRBJ2-5,14,NA,TGTGCCAGCAGCCCAACAGGAATCCAAGAGACCCAGTACTTC,CASSPTGIQETQYF
TRBV6-1,NA,TRBJ1-1,14,TRBD1,TGTGCCAGCACAAACAGGGGGCCGAACACTGAAGCTTTCTTT,CASTNRGPNTEAFF
TRBV28,many,TRBJ2-5,15,NA,TGTGCCAGCAGGCGACTAGTAGAGGGGTTGGAGACCCAGTACTTC,CASRRLVEGLETQYF
TRBV5-6,NA,TRBJ1-2,17,TRBD1,TGTGCCAGCAGCTACGGGACAGGGGGCGCTTATTCGTATGGCTACACCTTC,CASSYGTGGAYSYGYTF
TRBV20-1,many,TRBJ2-7,14,TRBD2,TGCAGTGCCAATATAGCGGGAGAGTGGTACGAGCAGTACTTC,CSANIAGEWYEQYF
TRBV2,many,TRBJ2-7,13,NA,TGTGCCAGCAGGAGAGCGGACACCTACGAGCAGTACTTC,CASRRADTYEQYF
TRBV29-1,few,TRBJ1-1,11,NA,TGCAGCCCGGGACTCCACGAGGAAGCTTTCTTT,CSPGLHEEAFF
TRBV4-1,few,TRBJ1-4,18,NA,TGCGCCAGCAGCCATCCCCCTTATTATGCAGCAACTAATGAAAAACTGTTTTTT,CASSHPPYYAATNEKLFF
TRBV7-8,few,TRBJ2-7,15,TRBD1,TGTGCCAGCAGCCCCCGGGACAGGGGAGCTTACGAGCAGTACTTC,CASSPRDRGAYEQYF
TRBV11-2,NA,TRBJ2-1,15,TRBD2,TGTGCCAGCAGCCCCTTAGCGGGATCCTACAATGAGCAGTTCTTC,CASSPLAGSYNEQFF
TRBV20-1,few,TRBJ2-1,16,TRBD2,TGCAGTGCTAGTCCTACTAGCGGACTTTTTTACAATGAGCAGTTCTTC,CSASPTSGLFYNEQFF
TRBV2,few,TRBJ1-3,15,NA,TGTGCCAGCAGTGATTGGGAGATCGGAGGAAACACCATATATTTT,CASSDWEIGGNTIYF
TRBV20-1,many,TRBJ2-5,12,NA,TGCAGTGCAGAGGACAACCAAGAGACCCAGTACTTC,CSAEDNQETQYF
TRBV9,many,TRBJ1-1,18,TRBD1,TGTGCCAGCAGCGCAGGGTTGACAGGGGTTGTTGCGAACACTGAAGCTTTCTTT,CASSAGLTGVVANTEAFF
TRBV7-8,few,TRBJ1-5,14,NA,TGTGCCAGCAGCTTAGGTAGGGTCAATCAGCCCCAGCATTTT,CASSLGRVNQPQHF
TRBV15,many,TRBJ1-1,15,NA,TGTGCCACCAGCGCCGGGTCAAGGGGAGGTGCTGAAGCTTTCTTT,CATSAGSRGGAEAFF
TRBV11-2,NA,TRBJ2-1,17,NA,TGTGCCAGCAGCTTGGTTAGACTAACACCTTTCTACAATGAGCAGTTCTTC,CASSLVRLTPFYNEQFF
TRBV20-1,many,TRBJ2-5,12,NA,TGCAGTGCTGACTCAGGGGGGGAGACCCAGTACTTC,CSADSGGETQYF
TRBV3-1,many,TRBJ1-2,13,NA,TGTGCCAGCAGCCAAGCAGGGTCTTATGGCTACACCTTC,CASSQAGSYGYTF
TRBV28,many,TRBJ2-6,16,NA,TGTGCCAGCAGTGCTGATCAAGGGCGTGGGGCCAACGTCCTGACTTTC,CASSADQGRGANVLTF
TRBV10-3,few,TRBJ2-3,12,NA,TGTGCCATCAGCCGGACTGCAGATACGCAGTATTTT,CAISRTADTQYF
TRBV6-1,many,TRBJ2-7,16,TRBD1,TGTGCCAGCAGTCGGCCCTATGGGACAGGGAACCACGAGCAGTACTTC,CASSRPYGTGNHEQYF
TRBV11-2,few,TRBJ1-1,13,NA,TGTGCCAGCAGCTTAGAAAGGATTTCTGAAGCTTTCTTT,CASSLERISEAFF